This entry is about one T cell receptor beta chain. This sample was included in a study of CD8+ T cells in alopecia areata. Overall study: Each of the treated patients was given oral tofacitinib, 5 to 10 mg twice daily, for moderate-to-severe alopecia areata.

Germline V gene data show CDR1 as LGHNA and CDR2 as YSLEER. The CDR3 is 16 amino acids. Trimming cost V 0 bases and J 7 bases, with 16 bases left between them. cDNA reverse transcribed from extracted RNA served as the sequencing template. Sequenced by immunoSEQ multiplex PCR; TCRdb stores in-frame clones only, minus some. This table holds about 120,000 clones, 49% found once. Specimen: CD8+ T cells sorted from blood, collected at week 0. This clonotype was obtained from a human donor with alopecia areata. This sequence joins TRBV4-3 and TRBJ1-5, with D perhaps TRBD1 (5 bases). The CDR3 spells CASSQDAGGGGQPQHF. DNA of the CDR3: TGCGCCAGCAGCCAAGATGCAGGTGGCGGGGGACAGCCCCAGCATTTT.